The clone carrying this TCR beta chain has a handful of counts. The data were produced by immunoSEQ multiplex PCR, yet TCRdb's version contains in-frame clones alone and is incomplete. In the table there are around 8,000 clones, around 70% of which are singletons. CDR3 size: 15 residues. V lost 3 bases and J 4 bases, leaving 11 bases between the germline ends. Germline V gene data show CDR1 as KGHDR and CDR2 as SFDVKD. The data originate from a study of blood T cell repertoires in COVID-19. Across the study: The samples span acute and convalescent COVID-19 from the United States, Italy and Spain. In each case, the material was cDNA or gDNA derived from T cells, B-cell-depleted T cells, or PBMCs.

This receptor was obtained from a human donor in a cohort sampled during active COVID-19. The source material was peripheral blood. This chain uses TRBV24-1 with TRBJ2-2; no firm D call. CDR3 protein: CATSDGGMATGELFF. The CDR3 nucleotides are TGTGCCACCAGTGATGGCGGAATGGCCACCGGGGAGCTGTTTTTT.